The entry below gives a single T cell receptor beta chain sequence along with its context. This table comes from immunoSEQ multiplex PCR, and its TCRdb copy is limited to in-frame clones, with some not included. The sample holds about 120,000 clones, 75% to 95% seen once. The data stem from a study of T cell clones after liver transplantation. CDR3 length: 16 amino acids. Trimming shortened V by 0 bases and J by 0 bases, and 12 bases separated the two germline ends. The receptor comes from a human patient who received a liver transplant. Some T cells may be transferred from the graft donor. The gene calls are TRBV23-1 and TRBJ2-7; perhaps TRBD1 as D (6 bases). TRBV23-1 is placed among ORFs of uncertain function. Sequences were derived from CD4+ T cells from blood, sampled 12 months after liver transplant. The CDR3 spells CASSQSRDTGSYEQYF. Written as DNA, the CDR3 is TGCGCCAGCAGTCAATCCCGGGACACAGGCTCCTACGAGCAGTACTTC.